These 13 T cell receptor beta chains originate from one sample sequenced in a study of somatic mutations in cytotoxic T cells in rheumatoid arthritis. Libraries were prepared by immunoSEQ multiplex PCR; TCRdb keeps only in-frame clonotypes and omits some of them. The sample has about 15,000 clones, about nine tenths seen once. The sample was CD4+ T cells sorted from blood. These receptors originate from a man between 65 and 85 years old with rheumatoid arthritis.

This chain connects TRBV5-1 to TRBJ1-2; 9 bases map to TRBD1. Germline CDR1 reads SGHRS; CDR2 reads YFSETQ. The junction had 6 bases not matched to a gene; V was cut back by 4 bases and J by 8 bases. CDR3 length equals 13 residues. CDR3 DNA sequence: TGCGCCAGCAGCCCCGGGACAGGGAGAGGCTACACCTTC. It codes for CASSPGTGRGYTF.

The chain links TRBV28 to TRBJ1-3; D ambiguous. V shed 5 bases and J shed 0 bases, with 8 bases lying between them. CDR3 length equals 14 residues. Germline CDR1 MDHEN, CDR2 SYDVKM. The CDR3 DNA sequence: TGTGCCAGCAGTCCCCCCTACTCTGGAAACACCATATATTTT. Translating it yields CASSPPYSGNTIYF.

This chain connects TRBV10-3 to TRBJ1-1; 7 bases map to TRBD1. Germline V CDR1 and CDR2: ENHRY, SYGVKD. The CDR3 covers 13 residues. The trim removed 4 bases at V and 1 base at J, leaving 0 bases unmatched. The CDR3 region is CAISGQGNTEAFF. The CDR3 DNA is TGTGCCATCAGTGGACAGGGGAACACTGAAGCTTTCTTT.

The chain has TRBV29-1 and TRBJ2-3; 10 bases agree with TRBD2. The junction had 4 bases not matched to a gene; V was cut back by 5 bases and J by 5 bases. CDR3 length equals 13 residues. Germline lookup yields CDR1 SQVTM and CDR2 ANQGSEA. CDR3: CSVKAGGQDTQYF. In DNA form, the CDR3 reads TGCAGCGTTAAAGCGGGAGGGCAAGATACGCAGTATTTT.

The rearrangement uses TRBV30 and TRBJ1-6; TRBD1 is a possible D gene (5 bases). CDR3 length: 13 residues. The V gene lost 0 bases and the J gene lost 8 bases, with 8 bases spanning the gap. Germline CDR1 GTSNPN, CDR2 SVGIG (reference sequence). CDR3 coding DNA: TGTGCCTGGAGTGTCCAGGGTGATTCACCCCTCCACTTT. It codes for CAWSVQGDSPLHF. The variable domain in full, completed from reference TRBV30 and TRBJ1-6, reads SQTIHQWPATLVQPVGSPLSLECTVEGTSNPNLYWYRQAAGRGLQLLFYSVGIGQISSEVPQNLSASRPQDRQFILSSKKLLLSDSGFYLCAWSVQGDSPLHFGNGTRLTVT.

This rearrangement joins TRBV6-1 to TRBJ2-2; D might be TRBD1 (5 bases). The germline V gene has CDR1 MNHNS and CDR2 SASEGT. This CDR3 has 13 residues. V dropped 10 bases and J dropped 0 bases, with 9 bases sitting between them. CDR3 sequence reads: CATRQTNTGELFF. The CDR3 DNA reads as TGTGCCACCAGACAGACGAACACCGGGGAGCTGTTTTTT.

The V and J genes are TRBV28 and TRBJ2-5; 7 nucleotides match TRBD1. The length of the CDR3 is 14 residues. CDR1 is MDHEN and CDR2 is SYDVKM in the germline V gene. The trim removed 4 bases at V and 3 bases at J, leaving 5 bases unmatched. DNA of the CDR3: TGTGCCAGCAGTTCTCCAGACAGGGAAGAGACCCAGTACTTC. Translated: CASSSPDREETQYF.

This chain connects TRBV9 to TRBJ1-3; unclear D gene. Deletions cut 2 bases from V and 3 bases from J, with 15 bases between. This CDR3 has 16 amino acids. Germline V lookup: CDR1 SGDLS, CDR2 YYNGEE. The CDR3 nucleotides read TGTGCCAGCAGCGTTAGTTCGTCGGGATATGGAAACACCATATATTTT. Protein product: CASSVSSSGYGNTIYF.

The genes are TRBV18 and TRBJ1-1, with 7 bases aligning to TRBD1. The CDR3 loop spans 15 amino acids. Unmatched junction bases numbered 5, after V lost 3 bases and J lost 1 base. Germline CDR1 KGHSH, CDR2 LQKENI. CDR3 sequence reads: CASSPTGVGNTEAFF. The CDR3 DNA follows: TGTGCCAGCTCACCCACAGGGGTGGGGAACACTGAAGCTTTCTTT.

The chain joins TRBV6-5 to TRBJ2-7; 10 bases line up with TRBD1. The CDR3 runs 15 residues. Per the germline V gene, CDR1 is MNHEY and CDR2 is SVGAGI. V trimming: 0 bases; J trimming: 2 bases; junction bases outside the gene matches: 1. The CDR3 protein is CASSYSTGGPYEQYF. The DNA of the CDR3 is TGTGCCAGCAGTTACTCGACAGGGGGCCCCTACGAGCAGTACTTC.

This clone was counted once. CDR3 in amino acids: CAWSGLVRDTQYF. The CDR3 region has the DNA TGTGCCTGGAGTGGACTAGTAAGGGATACGCAGTATTTT. The chain recombines TRBV30 with TRBJ2-3, with D perhaps matching TRBD2 (6 bases). This CDR3 spans 13 amino acids. In germline, CDR1 is GTSNPN, CDR2 SVGIG (reference sequence). The germline V and J ends were trimmed by 1 base and 6 bases, with 11 bases remaining between them.

V gene TRBV7-2 combines with J gene TRBJ1-5, with TRBD1 as a possible D gene (5 bases). Trimming cost V 5 bases and J 4 bases, with 9 bases left between them. The germline CDR1 and CDR2 sequences are SGHTA and FQGNSA. The CDR3 sequence is 13 residues long. The chain's CDR3 is CASSARVNQPQHF. The DNA for the CDR3 is TGTGCCAGCAGCGCCAGGGTTAATCAGCCCCAGCATTTT.

This sequence joins TRBV5-1 and TRBJ2-7; 8 bases map to TRBD1. V was pared by 2 bases and J by 4 bases, with 14 bases of the junction left unmatched. CDR1 and CDR2 (germline): SGHRS, YFSETQ. CDR3 length equals 17 residues. In DNA form, the CDR3 reads TGCGCCAGCAGCTTATATTTGGAGGACAGGGAATTTTACGAGCAGTACTTC. This gives the protein CASSLYLEDREFYEQYF.